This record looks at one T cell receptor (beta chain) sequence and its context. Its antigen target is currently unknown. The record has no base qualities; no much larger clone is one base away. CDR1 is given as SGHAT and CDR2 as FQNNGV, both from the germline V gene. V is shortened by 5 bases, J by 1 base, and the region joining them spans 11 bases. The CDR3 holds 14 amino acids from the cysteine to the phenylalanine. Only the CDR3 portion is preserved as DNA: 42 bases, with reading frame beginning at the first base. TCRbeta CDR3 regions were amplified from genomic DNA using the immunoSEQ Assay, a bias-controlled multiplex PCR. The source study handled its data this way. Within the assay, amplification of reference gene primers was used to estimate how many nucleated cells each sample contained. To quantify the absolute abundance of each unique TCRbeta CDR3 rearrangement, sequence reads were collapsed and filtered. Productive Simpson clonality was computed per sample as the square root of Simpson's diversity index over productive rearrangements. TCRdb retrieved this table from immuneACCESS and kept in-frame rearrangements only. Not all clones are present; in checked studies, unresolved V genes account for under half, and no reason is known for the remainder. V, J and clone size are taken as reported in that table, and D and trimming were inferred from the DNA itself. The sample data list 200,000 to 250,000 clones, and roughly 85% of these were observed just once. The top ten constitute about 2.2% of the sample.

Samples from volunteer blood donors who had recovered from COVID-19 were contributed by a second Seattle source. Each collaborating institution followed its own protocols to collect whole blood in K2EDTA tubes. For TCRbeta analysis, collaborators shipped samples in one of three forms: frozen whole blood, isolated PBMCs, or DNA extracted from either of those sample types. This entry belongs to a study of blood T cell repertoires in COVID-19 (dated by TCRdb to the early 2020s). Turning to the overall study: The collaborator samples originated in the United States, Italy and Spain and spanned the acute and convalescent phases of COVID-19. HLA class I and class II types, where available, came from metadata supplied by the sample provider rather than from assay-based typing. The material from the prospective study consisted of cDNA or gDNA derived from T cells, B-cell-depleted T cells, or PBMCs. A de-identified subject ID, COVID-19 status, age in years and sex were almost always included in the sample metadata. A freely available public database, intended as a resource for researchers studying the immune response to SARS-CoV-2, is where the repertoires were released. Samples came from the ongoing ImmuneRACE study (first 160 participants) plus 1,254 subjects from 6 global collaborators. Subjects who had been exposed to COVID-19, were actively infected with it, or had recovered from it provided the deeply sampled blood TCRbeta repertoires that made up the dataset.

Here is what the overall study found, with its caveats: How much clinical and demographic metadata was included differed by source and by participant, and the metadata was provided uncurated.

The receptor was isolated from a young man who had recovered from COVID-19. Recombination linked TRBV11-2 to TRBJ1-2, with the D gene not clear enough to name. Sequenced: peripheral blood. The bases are TGTGCCAGCAGCACCACTCACCTTAACTATGGCTACACCTTC. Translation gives CASSTTHLNYGYTF.